The rows below give T cell receptor beta chains drawn from one sample of a study of blood T cell repertoires in COVID-19. The method was immunoSEQ multiplex PCR; TCRdb's version includes in-frame clones alone and lacks a portion of them. The sample has 200,000 or so clones, 79% seen once. The sequencing input was peripheral blood. These receptors originate from a man in his 60s with active or convalescent COVID-19. CDR3s include the opening cysteine and the closing phenylalanine or tryptophan. The order of the fields is clone size, D gene, J gene, V gene, CDR3 protein, CDR3 DNA. A D gene is named only where the DNA matches it firmly. The size entry is marked missing in some rows and otherwise reads once, few, many or a size class.

clone size: few
D gene: -
J gene: TRBJ2-1
V gene: TRBV21-1
CDR3 protein: CASSKIRLAGGPNEQFF
CDR3 DNA: TGTGCCAGCAGCAAGATTAGACTAGCGGGAGGGCCTAATGAGCAGTTCTTC

clone size: -
D gene: -
J gene: TRBJ2-3
V gene: TRBV9
CDR3 protein: CASSVARGDTQYF
CDR3 DNA: TGTGCCAGCAGCGTAGCTAGGGGCGATACGCAGTATTTT

clone size: -
D gene: -
J gene: TRBJ1-5
V gene: TRBV3-1/TRBV3-2
CDR3 protein: CASSRRVEGGQPQHF
CDR3 DNA: TGTGCCAGCAGCCGAAGAGTCGAGGGGGGGCAGCCCCAGCATTTT

clone size: -
D gene: -
J gene: TRBJ2-5
V gene: TRBV28
CDR3 protein: CASSPLQETQYF
CDR3 DNA: TGTGCCAGCAGTCCTCTTCAAGAGACCCAGTACTTC

clone size: -
D gene: -
J gene: TRBJ2-2
V gene: TRBV6-2/TRBV6-3
CDR3 protein: CASSYIRTGELFF
CDR3 DNA: TGTGCCAGCAGTTATATCAGGACCGGGGAGCTGTTTTTT

clone size: -
D gene: -
J gene: TRBJ1-1
V gene: TRBV28
CDR3 protein: CASSLGGSTEAFF
CDR3 DNA: TGTGCCAGCAGTCTGGGGGGAAGTACTGAAGCTTTCTTT

clone size: -
D gene: TRBD1
J gene: TRBJ2-3
V gene: TRBV28
CDR3 protein: CASRAGTGVTDTQYF
CDR3 DNA: TGTGCCAGCAGGGCCGGGACAGGGGTCACAGATACGCAGTATTTT

clone size: -
D gene: TRBD2
J gene: TRBJ2-3
V gene: TRBV7-3
CDR3 protein: CASSLGTSGSLQEF
CDR3 DNA: TGTGCCAGCAGCTTGGGGACTAGCGGGAGTTTACAAGAATTT

clone size: -
D gene: TRBD1
J gene: TRBJ1-6
V gene: TRBV14
CDR3 protein: CASSQVQGVFSPLHF
CDR3 DNA: TGTGCCAGCAGCCAAGTACAGGGGGTGTTTTCACCCCTCCACTTT

clone size: -
D gene: -
J gene: TRBJ2-7
V gene: TRBV7-2
CDR3 protein: CASRVNQGGDEQYF
CDR3 DNA: TGTGCCAGCAGGGTAAACCAGGGCGGGGACGAGCAGTACTTC

clone size: -
D gene: -
J gene: TRBJ1-1
V gene: TRBV6-1
CDR3 protein: CASSEQGKVSGTEAFF
CDR3 DNA: TGTGCCAGCAGTGAACAGGGAAAGGTCTCCGGCACTGAAGCTTTCTTT

clone size: -
D gene: -
J gene: TRBJ1-2
V gene: TRBV9
CDR3 protein: CASSEGVSTHSYGYTF
CDR3 DNA: TGTGCCAGCAGCGAGGGGGTTTCAACGCATTCCTATGGCTACACCTTC

clone size: once
D gene: -
J gene: TRBJ2-7
V gene: TRBV19
CDR3 protein: CASSSKQGPNEQYF
CDR3 DNA: TGTGCCAGTAGTTCCAAACAGGGTCCCAACGAGCAGTACTTC

clone size: -
D gene: TRBD2
J gene: TRBJ2-1
V gene: TRBV10-3
CDR3 protein: CAITLAGGRNYNEQFF
CDR3 DNA: TGTGCCATCACCCTCGCGGGGGGCAGGAACTACAATGAGCAGTTCTTC

clone size: -
D gene: -
J gene: TRBJ2-3
V gene: TRBV24-1
CDR3 protein: CATSDGGSGSTDTQYF
CDR3 DNA: TGTGCCACCAGTGATGGTGGGTCGGGAAGCACAGATACGCAGTATTTT

clone size: -
D gene: TRBD2
J gene: TRBJ2-7
V gene: TRBV7-9
CDR3 protein: CASRQAGTNSYEQYF
CDR3 DNA: TGTGCCAGCAGGCAAGCCGGGACTAACTCCTACGAGCAGTACTTC

clone size: -
D gene: -
J gene: TRBJ1-1
V gene: TRBV28
CDR3 protein: CASSSGGARGAEAFF
CDR3 DNA: TGTGCCAGCAGTTCCGGAGGAGCCAGAGGCGCTGAAGCTTTCTTT

clone size: -
D gene: TRBD2
J gene: TRBJ2-1
V gene: TRBV5-1
CDR3 protein: CASSLGAQRGDEQFF
CDR3 DNA: TGCGCCAGCAGCTTGGGTGCCCAGCGGGGAGATGAGCAGTTCTTC

clone size: -
D gene: -
J gene: TRBJ1-2
V gene: TRBV14
CDR3 protein: CASSQFRDWNYGYTF
CDR3 DNA: TGTGCCAGCAGCCAATTCAGGGACTGGAACTATGGCTACACCTTC

clone size: few
D gene: -
J gene: TRBJ1-3
V gene: TRBV7-2
CDR3 protein: CASSLVQGRNTIYF
CDR3 DNA: TGTGCCAGCAGCTTAGTTCAGGGAAGAAACACCATATATTTT

clone size: -
D gene: -
J gene: TRBJ2-3
V gene: TRBV10-1
CDR3 protein: CASRAAIGISTDTQYF
CDR3 DNA: TGCGCCAGCAGAGCGGCCATAGGGATCAGCACAGATACGCAGTATTTT

clone size: -
D gene: -
J gene: TRBJ2-5
V gene: TRBV6-2/TRBV6-3
CDR3 protein: CASSYSTGYGQETQYF
CDR3 DNA: TGTGCCAGCAGTTACAGTACGGGGTATGGCCAAGAGACCCAGTACTTC

clone size: -
D gene: TRBD2
J gene: TRBJ2-5
V gene: TRBV3-1/TRBV3-2
CDR3 protein: CASSHAGGETQYF
CDR3 DNA: TGTGCCAGCAGCCATGCGGGGGGGGAGACCCAGTACTTC

clone size: -
D gene: -
J gene: TRBJ2-5
V gene: TRBV2
CDR3 protein: CASSGTRAGETQYF
CDR3 DNA: TGTGCCAGCAGTGGGACCAGGGCGGGGGAGACCCAGTACTTC

clone size: -
D gene: -
J gene: TRBJ1-5
V gene: TRBV7-2
CDR3 protein: CASSLLTENQPQHF
CDR3 DNA: TGTGCCAGCAGCTTATTAACAGAAAATCAGCCCCAGCATTTT

clone size: -
D gene: -
J gene: TRBJ2-3
V gene: TRBV3-1/TRBV3-2
CDR3 protein: CASSQDTGSRTQYF
CDR3 DNA: TGTGCCAGCAGCCAAGATACGGGATCGCGGACGCAGTATTTT

clone size: -
D gene: TRBD1
J gene: TRBJ1-4
V gene: TRBV2
CDR3 protein: CATIGDRGEKLFF
CDR3 DNA: TGTGCCACCATTGGGGACAGGGGTGAAAAACTGTTTTTT

clone size: -
D gene: TRBD1
J gene: TRBJ2-7
V gene: TRBV7-2
CDR3 protein: CASSSPDRYSYEQYF
CDR3 DNA: TGTGCCAGCAGCTCCCCGGACAGGTACTCCTACGAGCAGTACTTC

clone size: -
D gene: -
J gene: TRBJ2-7
V gene: TRBV5-1
CDR3 protein: CASSLVRGPYEQYF
CDR3 DNA: TGCGCCAGCAGCTTGGTCAGGGGTCCCTACGAGCAGTACTTC

clone size: -
D gene: TRBD2
J gene: TRBJ2-7
V gene: TRBV5-6
CDR3 protein: CASSLANLAGEVF
CDR3 DNA: TGTGCCAGCAGCTTGGCCAACCTAGCGGGTGAAGTCTTC

clone size: -
D gene: -
J gene: TRBJ1-1
V gene: TRBV19
CDR3 protein: CASSIVGGSAEAFF
CDR3 DNA: TGTGCCAGTAGTATAGTTGGTGGTTCGGCTGAAGCTTTCTTT

clone size: -
D gene: TRBD2
J gene: TRBJ2-7
V gene: TRBV30
CDR3 protein: CACTLGGEQYF
CDR3 DNA: TGTGCCTGTACACTGGGAGGGGAGCAGTACTTC

clone size: -
D gene: -
J gene: TRBJ2-2
V gene: TRBV5-1
CDR3 protein: CASSFAIVNTGELFF
CDR3 DNA: TGCGCCAGCAGCTTCGCGATCGTGAACACCGGGGAGCTGTTTTTT

clone size: -
D gene: TRBD2
J gene: TRBJ2-1
V gene: TRBV6-2/TRBV6-3
CDR3 protein: CASSPLPGLAGGSSYNEQFF
CDR3 DNA: TGTGCCAGCAGCCCCCTGCCGGGACTAGCGGGAGGGAGCTCCTACAATGAGCAGTTCTTC

clone size: -
D gene: TRBD1
J gene: TRBJ1-1
V gene: TRBV3-1/TRBV3-2
CDR3 protein: CASRIGTANTEAFF
CDR3 DNA: TGTGCCAGCAGAATAGGGACAGCGAACACTGAAGCTTTCTTT

clone size: -
D gene: TRBD2
J gene: TRBJ2-7
V gene: TRBV4-2
CDR3 protein: CASRDGTSGVYEQYF
CDR3 DNA: TGTGCCAGCAGGGATGGGACTAGCGGGGTCTACGAGCAGTACTTC

clone size: -
D gene: -
J gene: TRBJ2-6
V gene: TRBV7-6
CDR3 protein: CASSSIEPVTGLGANVLTF
CDR3 DNA: TGTGCCAGCAGCTCCATAGAGCCGGTAACAGGCCTTGGGGCCAACGTCCTGACTTTC

clone size: -
D gene: TRBD1
J gene: TRBJ1-2
V gene: TRBV24-1
CDR3 protein: CATSDPGTGGGYTF
CDR3 DNA: TGTGCCACCAGTGACCCGGGGACAGGGGGTGGCTACACCTTC

clone size: -
D gene: -
J gene: TRBJ2-3
V gene: TRBV5-1
CDR3 protein: CASSLAGGDTQYF
CDR3 DNA: TGCGCCAGCAGCTTGGCCGGTGGAGATACGCAGTATTTT

clone size: -
D gene: TRBD2
J gene: TRBJ2-3
V gene: TRBV5-1
CDR3 protein: CASSSGTSLSSTDTQYF
CDR3 DNA: TGCGCCAGCAGCTCCGGGACTAGTTTATCGAGCACAGATACGCAGTATTTT

clone size: -
D gene: TRBD1
J gene: TRBJ1-5
V gene: TRBV19
CDR3 protein: CASSGRQGFQPQHF
CDR3 DNA: TGTGCCAGTAGTGGCCGACAGGGATTTCAGCCCCAGCATTTT

clone size: -
D gene: TRBD1
J gene: TRBJ2-1
V gene: TRBV19
CDR3 protein: CASSMGTGGDYNEQFF
CDR3 DNA: TGTGCCAGTAGTATGGGGACAGGGGGAGACTACAATGAGCAGTTCTTC

clone size: -
D gene: TRBD2
J gene: TRBJ2-7
V gene: TRBV19
CDR3 protein: CASSISGTHAYEQYF
CDR3 DNA: TGTGCCAGTAGTATTAGCGGGACACACGCCTACGAGCAGTACTTC

clone size: -
D gene: TRBD1
J gene: TRBJ1-1
V gene: TRBV14
CDR3 protein: CASSQIRQGNTEAFF
CDR3 DNA: TGTGCCAGCAGCCAAATCAGACAGGGGAACACTGAAGCTTTCTTT